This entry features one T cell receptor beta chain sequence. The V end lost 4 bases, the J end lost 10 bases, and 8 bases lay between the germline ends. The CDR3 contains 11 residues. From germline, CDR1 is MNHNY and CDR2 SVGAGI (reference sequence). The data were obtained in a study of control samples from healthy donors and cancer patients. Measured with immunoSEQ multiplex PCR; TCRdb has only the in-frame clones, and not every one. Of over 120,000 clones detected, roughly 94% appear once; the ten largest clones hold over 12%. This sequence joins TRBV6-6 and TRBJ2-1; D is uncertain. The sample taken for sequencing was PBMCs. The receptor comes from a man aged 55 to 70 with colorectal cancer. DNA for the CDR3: TGTGCCAGCAGTTCAGATTACGAGCAGTTCTTC. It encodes CASSSDYEQFF.